What follows describes a single T cell receptor beta chain. Sequencing was performed with immunoSEQ multiplex PCR; in TCRdb, only in-frame clones are kept and a portion is missing. Of roughly 2.5 million clones in the sample, around 94% were seen once. These data come from a study of shared clonotypes between healthy human individuals. Germline CDR1 MNHNS, CDR2 SASEGT. The length of the CDR3 is 15 residues. J gave up 5 bases and V 8 bases, and 13 bases lay outside the gene matches. Sequenced material: naive CD4+ T cells sorted from blood. The subset: CD45RA+ positively selected. This chain uses TRBV6-1 with TRBJ2-5; 8 bases match TRBD2. The clonotype comes from a man aged 18 to 29 in good health. CDR3 nucleotide sequence: TGTGCCAGCGGAACGGGGGGGTGGAAGCGGGAGACCCAGTACTTC. Amino acid sequence: CASGTGGWKRETQYF.